This T cell receptor beta chain was retrieved from a study of OX40 agonist ivuxolimab in advanced cancers. About this clone itself: The antigen is unknown.

Study results and limitations: In general, CD8+ T cells held more expanded clones than CD4+ did, on average. The study observed clonal expansion of CD4+ and CD8+ blood T cells by week 6 at 0.1 to 3.0 mg/kg.

Germline assignment: CDR1 LGHNT and CDR2 FRNRAP. This CDR3 spans 17 amino acids. Trimming took 6 bases from V and 0 from J, leaving 18 bases between them. Profiling relied on immunoSEQ multiplex PCR, and the TCRdb table lists in-frame clones only, not all of them. In the table there are approximately 56,000 clones, about 90% of which are singletons. The sequence derives from an adult with an advanced solid tumor such as melanoma, head and neck, liver or kidney cancer. The chain employs TRBV12-5 and TRBJ2-1; tentative D call: TRBD1 (5 bases). The source material was CD4+ or CD8+ T cells sorted from blood, sampled in a trial of the OX40 agonist ivuxolimab. CDR3 protein: CASGGRRAGPSYNEQFF. Here the CDR3 DNA reads TGTGCTAGTGGCGGGCGCAGGGCTGGACCCTCCTACAATGAGCAGTTCTTC.